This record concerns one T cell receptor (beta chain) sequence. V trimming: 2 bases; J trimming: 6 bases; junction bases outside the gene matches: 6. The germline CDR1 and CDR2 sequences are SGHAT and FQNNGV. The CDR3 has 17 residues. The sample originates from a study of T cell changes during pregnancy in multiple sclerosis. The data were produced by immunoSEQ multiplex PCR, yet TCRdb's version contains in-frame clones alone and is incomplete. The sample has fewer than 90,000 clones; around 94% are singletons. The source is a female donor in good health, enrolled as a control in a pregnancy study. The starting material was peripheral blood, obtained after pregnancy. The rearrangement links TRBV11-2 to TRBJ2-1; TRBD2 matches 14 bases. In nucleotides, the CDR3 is TGTGCCAGCAGCTTACGTCGACTAGCGGGAGGGCCCAATGAGCAGTTCTTC. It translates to CASSLRRLAGGPNEQFF. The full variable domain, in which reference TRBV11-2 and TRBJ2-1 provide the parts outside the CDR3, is EAGVAQSPRYKIIEKRQSVAFWCNPISGHATLYWYQQILGQGPKLLIQFQNNGVVDDSQLPKDRFSAERLKGVDSTLKIQPAKLEDSAVYLCASSLRRLAGGPNEQFFGPGTRLTVL.